The present TCR beta chain was sequenced within a study of cytomegalovirus exposure and HLA in healthy donors. Study outcomes and limitations: A prior analysis recorded that most TCR beta V segments were productive about 87% or about 30% of the time. Among the CMV-associated chains, a few were confirmed in vitro as specific for CMV antigens.

As regards this clone: Its antigen is unknown.

Primers: 60 Vbeta forward and 13 Jbeta reverse. Only in-frame clones appear in the TCRdb table, and some are missing; sequencing was by immunoSEQ multiplex PCR. Of some 200,000 clones in the sample, 65% to 90% were seen once. The sequenced sample consisted of PBMCs. The source is a man between 35 and 55 years old in good health and CMV-seropositive.

CDR3 sequence reads: CASSLRRVAGELFF. CDR3 in DNA: TGTGCCAGCAGTTTACGGCGGGTCGCCGGGGAGCTGTTTTTT. The rearrangement uses TRBV27 and TRBJ2-2, with a possible D match to TRBD2 (5 bases). This CDR3 region has 14 residues. The V end lost 2 bases, the J end lost 6 bases, and 10 bases lay between the germline ends. Per germline, CDR1 MNHEY and CDR2 SMNVEV (reference sequence).